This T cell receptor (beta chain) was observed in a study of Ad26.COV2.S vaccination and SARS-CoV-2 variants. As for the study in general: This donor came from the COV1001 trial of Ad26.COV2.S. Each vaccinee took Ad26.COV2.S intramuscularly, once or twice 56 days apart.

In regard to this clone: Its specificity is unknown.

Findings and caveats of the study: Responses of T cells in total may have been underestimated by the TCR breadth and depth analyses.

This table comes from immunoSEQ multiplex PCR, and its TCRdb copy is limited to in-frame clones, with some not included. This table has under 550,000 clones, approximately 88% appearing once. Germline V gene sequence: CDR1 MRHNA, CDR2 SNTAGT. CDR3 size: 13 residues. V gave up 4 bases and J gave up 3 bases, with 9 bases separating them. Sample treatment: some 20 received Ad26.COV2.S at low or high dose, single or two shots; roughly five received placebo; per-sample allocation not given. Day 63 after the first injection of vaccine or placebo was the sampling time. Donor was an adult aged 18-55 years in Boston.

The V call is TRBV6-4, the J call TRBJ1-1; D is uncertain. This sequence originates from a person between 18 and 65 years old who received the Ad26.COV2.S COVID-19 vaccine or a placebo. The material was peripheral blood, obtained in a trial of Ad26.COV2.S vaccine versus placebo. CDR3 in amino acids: CASSVSSDTEAFF. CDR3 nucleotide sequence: TGTGCCAGCAGTGTGTCCTCCGACACTGAAGCTTTCTTT.